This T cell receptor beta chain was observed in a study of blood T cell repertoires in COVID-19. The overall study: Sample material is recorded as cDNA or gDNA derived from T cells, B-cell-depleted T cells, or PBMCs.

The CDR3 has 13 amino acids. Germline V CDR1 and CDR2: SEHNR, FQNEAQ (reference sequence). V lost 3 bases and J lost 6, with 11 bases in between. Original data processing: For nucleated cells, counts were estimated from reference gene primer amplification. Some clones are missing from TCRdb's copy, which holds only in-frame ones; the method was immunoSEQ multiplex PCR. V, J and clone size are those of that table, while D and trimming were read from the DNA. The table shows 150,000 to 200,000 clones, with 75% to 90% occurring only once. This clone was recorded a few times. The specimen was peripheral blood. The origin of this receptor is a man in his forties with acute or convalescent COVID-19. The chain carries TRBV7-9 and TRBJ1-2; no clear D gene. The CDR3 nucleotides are TGTGCCAGCAGCTTTTACGGGGAGAATGGCTACACCTTC. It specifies CASSFYGENGYTF.